This T cell receptor beta chain emerged from a study of blood T cell repertoires in COVID-19. Background on the study: Donors in the United States, Italy and Spain gave samples during acute or convalescent COVID-19.

From germline, CDR1 is SGHKS and CDR2 YYEKEE (reference sequence). Trimming stripped 4 bases from V and 9 bases from J, with 17 bases between. This CDR3 has 14 amino acids. TCRdb's table, derived via immunoSEQ multiplex PCR, lists solely in-frame clones and lacks some. The repertoire consists of about 92,000 clones, with approximately 86% occurring once and the leading ten covering around 12%. The rearrangement links TRBV5-5 to TRBJ1-5; perhaps TRBD1 as D (5 bases). The receptor's source is a human donor in a cohort sampled during active COVID-19. The sequenced sample was peripheral blood. In DNA form, the CDR3 reads TGTGCCAGCAGCCCGCAGACGGCCCAGGGGCCCCAGCATTTT. It specifies CASSPQTAQGPQHF.